In this sample, the clone carrying this T cell receptor (beta chain) turned up once. Additional DNA sequences in this sample encode the identical CDR3. The assay was immunoSEQ multiplex PCR, and TCRdb's table has in-frame clones only and misses some. The sample records around 80,000 clones, approximately 83% being singletons. V lost 2 bases and J lost 2, with 7 bases in between. This CDR3 has 14 amino acids. CDR1 and CDR2 from the germline V gene are SGDLS and YYNGEE. The entry originates in a study of OX40 agonist ivuxolimab in advanced cancers. The material was CD4+ or CD8+ T cells sorted from blood, obtained in a trial of the OX40 agonist ivuxolimab. The V and J genes are TRBV9 and TRBJ1-4; no clear D. This clonotype was sampled from an adult with an advanced solid tumor such as melanoma, head and neck, liver or kidney cancer. CDR3: CASSVGGTNEKLFF. CDR3 DNA: TGTGCCAGCAGCGTGGGTGGGACTAATGAAAAACTGTTTTTT.